The 31 T cell receptor beta chains reported below all come from one sample, sequenced in a study of response to subunit inactivated influenza vaccine (dated by TCRdb to the late 2010s). The receptor library was made with RT-PCR. The run used an Illumina HiSeq 2500. The public reads were run again by TCRdb, first through fastp at Q25 and then through MiXCR, and only productive beta chains were kept. Every distinct CDR3 protein forms one entry, paired with its most common genes and DNA. This sample is represented by roughly 500,000 distinct CDR3 sequences; under 30% of them were singletons. 2.5% to 3% of the sample is held by the ten biggest clonotypes. This sample was shared with a second study, whose subject was T cells expressing NK-cell markers. The second study's paper adds: TCR beta cDNA libraries were made by 5'RACE template switching that added a universal primer site and unique molecular identifiers.

Source: CD4+ T cells sorted from PBMCs, taken 11 to 12 days after vaccination. The receptors come from a man over 45 who received an inactivated influenza vaccine. Donor details come from another sample of the same person, matched by shared clones.

This clonotype has a handful of counts. V and J are TRBV7-2 and TRBJ2-7; 8 nucleotides agree with TRBD2. The CDR3 runs to 15 residues. The V and J ends lost 1 base and 3 bases, in that order; junction bases with no gene match: 5. Germline CDR1 reads SGHTA; CDR2 reads FQGNSA. CDR3 loop: CASSLVVTSDYEQYF. CDR3 DNA sequence: TGTGCCAGCAGCTTAGTGGTGACTAGCGACTACGAGCAGTACTTC. Supplemented by reference TRBV7-2 and TRBJ2-7, the full variable domain reads GAGVSQSPSNKVTEKGKDVELRCDPISGHTALYWYRQSLGQGLEFLIYFQGNSAPDKSGLPSDRFSAERTGGSVSTLTIQRTQQEDSAVYLCASSLVVTSDYEQYFGPGTRLTVT.

There are a few counts of this clonotype. The rearrangement links TRBV7-6 to TRBJ2-3, with 7 nucleotides matching TRBD1. This CDR3 comprises 14 residues. CDR1 and CDR2 (germline): SGHVS, FNYEAQ. V gave up 0 bases and J gave up 8 bases; unmatched junction bases: 5. This CDR3 is CASSLAGTELTQYF. DNA of the CDR3: TGTGCCAGCAGCTTAGCGGGGACAGAACTTACGCAGTATTTT.

The chain links TRBV25-1 to TRBJ2-5; TRBD2 matches at 11 bases. The CDR3 covers 16 residues. Unmatched junction bases numbered 9, after V lost 4 bases and J lost 5 bases. Germline V gene sequence: CDR1 MGHDK, CDR2 SYGVNS. CDR3: CASSVFSGRAPETQYF. The DNA of the CDR3 is TGTGCCAGCAGTGTTTTTAGCGGGAGGGCCCCCGAGACCCAGTACTTC.

CDR3 in DNA: TGCAGTGCGCAGACAGGGGGTAACACTGAAGCTTTCTTT. Translation gives CSAQTGGNTEAFF. The chain joins TRBV20-1 to TRBJ1-1, with TRBD1 matching over 9 bases. With 6 bases clipped from V and 2 bases from J, the junction kept 4 bases outside the gene matches. Per germline, CDR1 DFQATT and CDR2 SNEGSKA (reference sequence). The CDR3 has 13 amino acids.

A single count supports this clonotype. The rearrangement joins TRBV9 to TRBJ1-3, with D perhaps TRBD1 (5 bases). Trimming left V 0 bases short and J 2 bases short, with 12 bases between. This CDR3 contains 16 residues. Germline V gene lookup returns CDR1 SGDLS and CDR2 YYNGEE. The CDR3 sequence is CASSVDPGPAGNTIYF. The CDR3 nucleotides are TGTGCCAGCAGCGTAGACCCAGGGCCAGCTGGAAACACCATATATTTT.

The chain employs TRBV29-1 and TRBJ2-2, with D perhaps matching TRBD1 or TRBD2 (7 bases each). Trimming took 6 bases from V and 6 from J, leaving 14 bases between them. The CDR3 has 13 residues. Germline V gene lookup returns CDR1 SQVTM and CDR2 ANQGSEA. This chain's CDR3 is CSVKGGGSGELFF. The DNA for the CDR3 is TGCAGCGTGAAGGGAGGGGGCTCCGGGGAGCTGTTTTTT.

The gene calls are TRBV9 and TRBJ2-3; perhaps TRBD1 as D (5 bases). The length of the CDR3 is 14 residues. V shed 0 bases and J shed 5 bases, with 10 bases lying between them. Germline CDR1 SGDLS, CDR2 YYNGEE. In DNA, the CDR3 is TGTGCCAGCAGCGTAGTTGTAGGGGAAGATACGCAGTATTTT. Translating gives CASSVVVGEDTQYF.

Only a few counts were recorded for this clonotype. The CDR3 coding sequence is TGCAGCGTGGAAACGGTACGGGAAGGGTACGAGCAGTACTTC. Its translation is CSVETVREGYEQYF. The rearrangement uses TRBV29-1 and TRBJ2-7, with D possibly TRBD2 on 5 matching bases. V lost 6 bases to trimming and J lost 4 bases, with 19 bases between them. Germline CDR1 is SQVTM and CDR2 is ANQGSEA. This CDR3 has 14 amino acids.

The J gene is TRBJ2-7, the V gene TRBV7-6, with 7 bases aligning to TRBD1. Germline V gene data show CDR1 as SGHVS and CDR2 as FNYEAQ. V was clipped by 5 bases and J by 1 base; unmatched bases: 11. The CDR3 is 16 amino acids. The CDR3 protein is CASSGGSGQVSYEQYF. The DNA of the CDR3 is TGTGCCAGCAGCGGAGGCTCCGGACAGGTTTCCTACGAGCAGTACTTC.

This clonotype was seen a handful of times. The chain combines TRBV12-5 with TRBJ2-1, with TRBD2 identical over 11 bases. The CDR3 contains 19 residues. The germline gives CDR1 LGHNT, CDR2 FRNRAP. V lost 2 bases, J lost 2 bases, and 11 bases stayed unmatched. In DNA, the CDR3 is TGTGCTAGTGGTTTGCCCCGGACTAGCGGGCGGGTCCCCTACAATGAGCAGTTCTTC. This gives the protein CASGLPRTSGRVPYNEQFF.

J is TRBJ2-7 and V is TRBV27; tentatively, D is TRBD1 (6 bases). V lost 4 bases and J 2 bases, leaving 18 bases between the germline ends. CDR1 is MNHEY, CDR2 SMNVEV, per germline (reference sequence). The CDR3 loop spans 16 amino acids. The CDR3 DNA follows: TGTGCCAGCAGTTCAATAACAAACAGGGTTACCTACGAGCAGTACTTC. Its translation: CASSSITNRVTYEQYF.

The V gene is TRBV12-3 or TRBV12-4, the J gene TRBJ1-5, with TRBD1 as a possible D gene (5 bases). The CDR3 covers 13 residues. V was trimmed by 6 bases and J by 5 bases, leaving 11 bases between them. The CDR3 reads CASRLTDYQPQHF. The CDR3, as DNA: TGTGCCAGCAGACTGACAGATTATCAGCCCCAGCATTTT.

This clonotype showed up just a few times. The chain employs TRBV29-1 and TRBJ2-1, with D possibly matching TRBD1 (6 bases). Trimming pared 3 bases from V and 3 bases from J, leaving 9 bases between. This CDR3 is built from 13 residues. The germline CDR1 and CDR2 sequences are SQVTM and ANQGSEA. As DNA, the CDR3 is TGCAGCGTTGAGCAGGGGTTCTACAATGAGCAGTTCTTC. As protein: CSVEQGFYNEQFF.

This clonotype was counted at least ten times. The V and J genes are TRBV28 and TRBJ1-6; perhaps TRBD1 as D (6 bases). V was shortened by 6 bases and J by 6 bases, with 9 bases between the two germline ends. Germline CDR1 MDHEN, CDR2 SYDVKM. The CDR3 totals 13 residues. Written as DNA, the CDR3 is TGTGCCAGCAGACAGGGTTCTAATTCACCCCTCCACTTT. Amino acids: CASRQGSNSPLHF. The variable domain in full, with the rest retrieved from reference TRBV28 and TRBJ1-6, is DVKVTQSSRYLVKRTGEKVFLECVQDMDHENMFWYRQDPGLGLRLIYFSYDVKMKEKGDIPEGYSVSREKKERFSLILESASTNQTSMYLCASRQGSNSPLHFGNGTRLTVT.

The J gene is TRBJ2-3, the V gene TRBV7-9, with TRBD2 identical over 10 bases. The CDR3 runs 16 residues. Germline V gene data show CDR1 as SEHNR and CDR2 as FQNEAQ (reference sequence). Losses at the gene ends were 5 bases for V and 5 bases for J; bases not matched to a gene: 10. The CDR3 DNA reads TGTGCCAGCAGCCTCCTAGCGGGGGCCCAGCGAGATACGCAGTATTTT. Translating gives CASSLLAGAQRDTQYF.

This clonotype was counted ten times or more. J is TRBJ2-3 and V is TRBV7-2, with D perhaps matching TRBD1 (5 bases). Per the germline V gene, CDR1 is SGHTA and CDR2 is FQGNSA. V was pared by 4 bases and J by 2 bases, with 7 bases between. This CDR3 spans 13 amino acids. CDR3 coding DNA: TGTGCCAGCAGCTGGGGCCTCACAGATACGCAGTATTTT. This sequence encodes CASSWGLTDTQYF.

The rearrangement joins TRBV20-1 to TRBJ2-1; TRBD2 matches 8 bases. Germline V gene data show CDR1 as DFQATT and CDR2 as SNEGSKA (reference sequence). The CDR3 is 15 amino acids. V lost 5 bases and J lost 3; bases outside the gene matches: 9. The CDR3 reads CSAADSGAIYNEQFF. In nucleotides, the CDR3 is TGCAGTGCTGCCGATAGCGGGGCCATCTACAATGAGCAGTTCTTC.

Details on this clonotype: The germline gene is not matched at one end of the junction; a read error may be the cause. This chain links TRBV10-3 with TRBJ2-1; TRBD1 matches at 10 bases. The CDR3 sequence is 14 residues long. CDR1 and CDR2 from the germline V gene are ENHRY and SYGVKD. The CDR3 spells CAISESPGQGSTLF. DNA for the CDR3: TGTGCCATCAGTGAGTCACCGGGACAGGGGTCTACACTCTTC.

V usage is TRBV4-1 and J usage is TRBJ2-7; no clear D gene. The germline CDR1 and CDR2 sequences are MGHRA and YSYEKL. Trimming took 5 bases from V and 1 from J, leaving 12 bases between them. The CDR3 has 14 residues. The CDR3 loop reads CASSAQLSSYEQYF. Written as DNA, the CDR3 is TGCGCCAGCAGCGCTCAACTGAGTTCCTACGAGCAGTACTTC.

The chain combines TRBV20-1 with TRBJ1-6; 10 bases fit TRBD1. Per germline, CDR1 DFQATT and CDR2 SNEGSKA (reference sequence). V lost 4 bases, J lost 7 bases, and 4 bases stayed unmatched. This CDR3 contains 14 residues. As DNA, the CDR3 is TGCAGTGCTATACCGGGACAGGGGAATTCACCCCTCCACTTT. As protein: CSAIPGQGNSPLHF.

V usage is TRBV25-1 and J usage is TRBJ2-1; 9 bases are shared with TRBD2. This CDR3 is built from 15 residues. Per germline, CDR1 MGHDK and CDR2 SYGVNS. V was pared by 1 base and J by 5 bases, with 3 bases of the junction left unmatched. CDR3 loop: CASSEFLAGNNEQFF. In DNA, the CDR3 is TGTGCCAGCAGTGAATTCCTAGCGGGGAACAATGAGCAGTTCTTC.

This clonotype was recorded a few times. V gene TRBV4-1 combines with J gene TRBJ2-7; maybe TRBD1 (6 bases). The germline V and J ends were trimmed by 0 bases and 2 bases, with 11 bases remaining between them. The CDR3 covers 15 residues. In germline, CDR1 is MGHRA, CDR2 YSYEKL. CDR3 DNA sequence: TGCGCCAGCAGCCAAGACAGGGGATGGACCTACGAGCAGTACTTC. Its translation is CASSQDRGWTYEQYF.

This clonotype was seen more than once but under ten times. Written as DNA, the CDR3 is TGTGCCAGCAGCGCCTGGGCAGGGGGTGTCAACGAGCAGTACTTC. Protein product: CASSAWAGGVNEQYF. The chain has TRBV7-2 and TRBJ2-7, with TRBD1 matching over 7 bases. CDR1 and CDR2 (germline): SGHTA, FQGNSA. V trimming: 5 bases; J trimming: 5 bases; junction bases outside the gene matches: 12. CDR3 size: 15 residues. Filled out from reference TRBV7-2 and TRBJ2-7, the complete variable domain reads GAGVSQSPSNKVTEKGKDVELRCDPISGHTALYWYRQSLGQGLEFLIYFQGNSAPDKSGLPSDRFSAERTGGSVSTLTIQRTQQEDSAVYLCASSAWAGGVNEQYFGPGTRLTVT.

The chain employs TRBV6-2 or TRBV6-3 and TRBJ2-5; the match to TRBD2 covers 15 bases. The germline V gene encodes CDR1 MNHEY and CDR2 SVGEGT. This CDR3 is built from 19 residues. The V and J ends lost 6 bases and 5 bases, in that order; junction bases with no gene match: 16. Here the CDR3 DNA reads TGTGCCAGCAGAAGGCCCCCAGGACTAGCGGGAGGGCCTTTCGAGACCCAGTACTTC. Translation gives CASRRPPGLAGGPFETQYF.

With regard to this clonotype: This CDR3 fails to terminate in the conserved phenylalanine or tryptophan, so it likely reflects a read error. The rearrangement links TRBV5-1 to TRBJ2-2, with 12 bases that match TRBD2. The ends lost 4 bases at V and 5 bases at J; junction bases unmatched: 12. CDR1 is SGHRS and CDR2 is YFSETQ in the germline V gene. The CDR3 covers 18 residues. DNA for the CDR3: TGCGCCAGCAGCACCGGACTAGCGGGATCCGCGAGGACCGGGGAGCTGTTTTCT. Translation gives CASSTGLAGSARTGELFS.

This clonotype came up a few times. The chain uses TRBV12-3 or TRBV12-4 and TRBJ1-5; 9 nucleotides line up with TRBD1. J lost 4 bases, V lost 5 bases, and 6 bases had no gene match. This CDR3 contains 15 residues. The CDR3 DNA follows: TGTGCCAGCAGTCCGGGACAGGGATGGAATCAGCCCCAGCATTTT. Encoded protein: CASSPGQGWNQPQHF.

This clonotype was detected only once. The CDR3: CASSANGVGEQYF. In DNA, the CDR3 is TGTGCCAGCTCCGCGAACGGGGTTGGCGAGCAGTACTTC. The V call is TRBV18, the J call TRBJ2-7; tentative D call: TRBD2 (5 bases). Trimming removed 6 bases from V and 6 bases from J, with 15 bases in between. CDR1 and CDR2 from the germline V gene are KGHSH and LQKENI. This CDR3 has 13 amino acids.

This clonotype was found a few times. This rearrangement joins TRBV29-1 to TRBJ2-3; tentatively, D is TRBD1 (6 bases). Germline V gene sequence: CDR1 SQVTM, CDR2 ANQGSEA. Trimming took off 6 bases at V and 0 bases at J, with 13 bases between the two ends. The CDR3 is 14 amino acids. The CDR3 here is CSVDPRGSTDTQYF. CDR3 sequence (DNA): TGCAGCGTGGACCCCAGGGGTAGCACAGATACGCAGTATTTT.

The J gene is TRBJ2-2, the V gene TRBV28, with TRBD2 matching over 10 bases. The V gene's germline CDR1 is MDHEN and CDR2 SYDVKM. CDR3 length: 14 residues. The trim removed 7 bases at V and 7 bases at J, leaving 6 bases unmatched. CDR3: CASNPSGSHGELFF. The CDR3, as DNA: TGTGCCAGCAATCCTAGCGGGAGTCACGGGGAGCTGTTTTTT.

The V and J genes are TRBV4-1 and TRBJ1-4; weak D call: TRBD1 (5 bases). This CDR3 has 17 amino acids. Germline V gene data show CDR1 as MGHRA and CDR2 as YSYEKL. Trimming pared 3 bases from V and 0 bases from J, leaving 14 bases between. The CDR3 region has the DNA TGCGCCAGCAGCCACCCCTTAAGGGGAACAACTAATGAAAAACTGTTTTTT. Its protein is CASSHPLRGTTNEKLFF.

This clonotype turned up a few times. The chain has TRBV10-3 and TRBJ2-7; TRBD1 matches 10 bases. V shed 9 bases, J shed 6 bases, and the junction held 11 bases outside the gene matches. The CDR3 loop spans 14 amino acids. Germline assignment: CDR1 ENHRY and CDR2 SYGVKD. CDR3 residues: CAISYGTGDLEQYF. CDR3 DNA sequence: TGTGCCATTTCCTACGGGACAGGGGACCTCGAGCAGTACTTC.